This is a list of T cell receptor beta chains from one sample in a study of technical replicates of blood from a few donors. The repertoire was sequenced with immunoSEQ multiplex PCR; TCRdb's copy has only in-frame clones and lacks some. In the table there are more than 70,000 clones, roughly 93% of which are singletons. The sequenced sample consisted of T cells isolated from PBMCs. Receptor source: a human donor in good health. The CDR3 runs from the conserved cysteine through the conserved F or W. The D gene is left open where the match is weak.

V,D,J,CDR3
TRBV5-1,-,TRBJ2-5,CASSLSRRGASGGLETQYF
TRBV7-9,TRBD1,TRBJ1-1,CASSLPTGAETEAFF
TRBV2,TRBD1,TRBJ2-6,CASRRDRGSGANVLTF
TRBV5-1,TRBD1,TRBJ2-7,CASSPRWDRDSEQYF
TRBV4-1,-,TRBJ1-2,CASSQTTAKYTF
TRBV6-1,-,TRBJ2-4,CASSQTMEDKNIQYF
TRBV30,-,TRBJ1-1,CAWSVVADTEAFF
TRBV5-1,TRBD1,TRBJ2-7,CASSWGSGTDEQYF
TRBV4-1,-,TRBJ1-1,CASSTATNTEAFF
TRBV10-1,-,TRBJ2-3,CASSGTSTDTQYF
TRBV6-5,-,TRBJ1-1,CASSYQQGNTEAFF
TRBV29-1,-,TRBJ2-5,CSVDRRGQETQYF
TRBV27,TRBD1,TRBJ2-1,CASRLGGTGTVNEQFF
TRBV9,-,TRBJ2-2,CASSTRGNTGELFF
TRBV13,-,TRBJ1-3,CASSALDRSFSGNTIYF
TRBV11-2,TRBD2,TRBJ2-7,CASSPAGGGPYEQYF
TRBV28,TRBD1,TRBJ2-7,CASSLGTGVSAYEQYF
TRBV5-4,TRBD1,TRBJ1-2,CASSTRTGEIYGYTF
TRBV11-2,TRBD2,TRBJ2-3,CASSLRTSGAGDTQYF
TRBV28,TRBD1,TRBJ1-2,CASSVDRVNGYTF
TRBV18,-,TRBJ2-6,CASSTVASGANVLTF
TRBV7-8,TRBD2,TRBJ2-7,CASSRDSGGRRYEQYF
TRBV19,-,TRBJ2-3,CASSIGTSTDTQYF
TRBV7-2,-,TRBJ1-1,CASSFMSTEAFF
TRBV4-1,-,TRBJ2-3,CASSQEEWGGTDTQYF
TRBV6-5,-,TRBJ1-5,CASSSGSGGNQPQHF
TRBV4-1,-,TRBJ2-3,CASVGSPDTQYF
TRBV11-3,TRBD1,TRBJ2-3,CASSLGRTGDFNEETDTQYF
TRBV19,-,TRBJ2-7,CASTAGDPGSYEQYF
TRBV5-1,-,TRBJ2-2,CASSTGVQGNTGELFF